This T cell receptor (beta chain) was sequenced for a study of blood T cells in healthy people across ages. It was with a sample-barcoded 5' primer and a J-beta primer mix that a second PCR of about 6 to 12 cycles was run. Each sample provided no less than 3 million CDR3-containing paired-end reads. From the 5' RACE reads, TCRdb called clonotypes with MiXCR, one entry per CDR3 protein. The sample has 550,000 to 650,000 distinct CDR3 sequences; about 30% are singletons. This CDR3 is 16 amino acids long. The germline V gene encodes CDR1 MNHNS and CDR2 SASEGT. V was cut by 6 bases and J by 0 bases, with 15 bases left in between. There were at least 6 micrograms of total RNA extracted from every sample.

This clonotype was sampled from an elderly woman in good health. Sequenced: blood. This sequence joins TRBV6-1 and TRBJ2-1; no firm D call. The CDR3 nucleotides are TGTGCCAGCAGAGAACGGGCACGTCGCTCCTACAATGAGCAGTTCTTC. Translation gives CASRERARRSYNEQFF.